This TCR beta chain comes out of a study of blood T cells in healthy people across ages. Germline V gives CDR1 SGHKS, CDR2 YYEKEE (reference sequence). The CDR3 contains 15 residues. V lost 0 bases and J lost 7, with 16 bases in between. Comment on this clonotype: Its specificity is unknown.

Healthy Caucasian individuals from Russia aged about 6 to 100 were enrolled as donors. Then a second PCR, running roughly 7 to 11 cycles, was carried out with a sample-barcoded 5' primer and a J-beta primer mix. Each cDNA molecule was tagged by a template-switch adaptor that had 12 random nucleotides. TCRdb processed the 5' RACE reads anew with MiXCR; each CDR3 protein has one entry. The repertoire holds about a million distinct CDR3 sequences, roughly 51% seen once, with 20% to 25% in the top ten. General study points: Changes in expanded clonotypes were possibly confounded, as the CMV status of donors was unknown.

The sequence came from a woman aged 55-70 years in good health. Sequences were obtained from blood. The J gene is TRBJ1-1, the V gene TRBV5-5, with D unresolved. The CDR3 is CASSLGSTSLHEAFF. The CDR3 DNA is TGTGCCAGCAGCTTGGGAAGCACTTCCCTGCATGAAGCTTTCTTT.